The T cell receptor beta chain under discussion was sequenced for a study of T cells after yellow fever vaccination. A note on this clonotype: Its antigen is not identified.

Notes on the study in general: Bulk-population clonotypes that are abundant could appear as contaminants in FACS-sorted repertoires. Post-booster samples contained most primary-vaccination clones (approximately 97% CD4, about 90% CD8).

TCRdb reprocessed the 5' RACE reads via MiXCR and lists one record per CDR3 protein. The sample carries some 550,000 distinct CDR3 sequences, about 19% recorded once. Germline CDR1 KGHSH, CDR2 LQKENI. V shed 5 bases and J 4 bases; nucleotides not matched to a gene: 7. The CDR3 loop spans 14 amino acids. The sequence derives from a man between 25 and 39 years old who received the YFV17D yellow fever vaccine. The chain couples TRBV18 to TRBJ1-1; 7 bases map to TRBD1. The sequencing here drew on PBMCs, taken 15 days after the yellow fever booster vaccination. In DNA form, the CDR3 reads TGTGCCAGCTCAACAAAGGGGGCAGGCACTGAAGCTTTCTTT. It codes for CASSTKGAGTEAFF.